The sequence of this T cell receptor beta chain was determined in a study of blood T cell repertoires in COVID-19. At the level of the study: COVID-19 samples collected from the United States, Italy and Spain covered acute and convalescent phases.

Those enrolled in Seattle joined during active infection and were followed longitudinally afterward. Deletions cut 5 bases from V and 4 bases from J, with 21 bases between. The CDR3 consists of 17 residues. CDR1 and CDR2 from the germline V gene are LNHDA and SQIVND (reference sequence). Profiled with immunoSEQ multiplex PCR; TCRdb holds only in-frame clones, not every one. The repertoire includes some 270,000 clones, around 88% of them detected once, and 5.5% to 6.5% sits in the top ten. The chain uses TRBV19 and TRBJ1-5; D may be TRBD1 (6 bases). The source of this sequence is a woman aged 80 or over with COVID-19, enrolled during active disease. Sequenced material: peripheral blood. The CDR3 DNA follows: TGTGCCAGTAGTCCTCAACCGGTGGGGGCACGGAATCAGCCCCAGCATTTT. Translated, it gives CASSPQPVGARNQPQHF.